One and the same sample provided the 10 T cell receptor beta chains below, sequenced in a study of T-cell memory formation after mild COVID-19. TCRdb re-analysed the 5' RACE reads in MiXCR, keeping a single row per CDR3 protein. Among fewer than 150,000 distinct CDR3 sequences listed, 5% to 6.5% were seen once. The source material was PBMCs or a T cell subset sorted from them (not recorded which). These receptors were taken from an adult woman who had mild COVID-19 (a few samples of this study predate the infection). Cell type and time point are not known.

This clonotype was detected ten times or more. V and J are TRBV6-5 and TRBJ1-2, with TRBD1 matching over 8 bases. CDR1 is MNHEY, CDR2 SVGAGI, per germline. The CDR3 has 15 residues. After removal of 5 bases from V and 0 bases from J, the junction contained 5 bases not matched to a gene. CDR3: CASSPGTGANYGYTF. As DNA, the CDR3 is TGTGCCAGCAGTCCAGGGACAGGAGCTAACTATGGCTACACCTTC.

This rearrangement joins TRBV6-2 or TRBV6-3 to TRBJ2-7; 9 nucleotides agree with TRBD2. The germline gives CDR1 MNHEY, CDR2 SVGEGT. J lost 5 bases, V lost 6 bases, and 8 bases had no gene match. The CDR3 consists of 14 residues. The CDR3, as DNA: TGTGCCAGCAGACCTAGCGGGAAAGGCGACGAGCAGTACTTC. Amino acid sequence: CASRPSGKGDEQYF.

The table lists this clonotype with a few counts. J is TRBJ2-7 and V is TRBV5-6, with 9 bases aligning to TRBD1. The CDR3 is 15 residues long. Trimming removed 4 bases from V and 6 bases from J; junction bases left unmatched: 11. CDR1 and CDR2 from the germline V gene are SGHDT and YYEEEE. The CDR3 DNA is TGTGCCAGCAGCACACCCGGGACAGGGCCGCGCGAGCAGTACTTC. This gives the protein CASSTPGTGPREQYF.

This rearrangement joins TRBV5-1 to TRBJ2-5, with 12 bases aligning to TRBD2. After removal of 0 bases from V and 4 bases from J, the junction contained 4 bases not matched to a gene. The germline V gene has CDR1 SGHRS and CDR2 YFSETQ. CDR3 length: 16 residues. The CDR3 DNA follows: TGCGCCAGCAGCTTGGGACTAGCGGGGGCCGGAGAGACCCAGTACTTC. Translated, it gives CASSLGLAGAGETQYF.

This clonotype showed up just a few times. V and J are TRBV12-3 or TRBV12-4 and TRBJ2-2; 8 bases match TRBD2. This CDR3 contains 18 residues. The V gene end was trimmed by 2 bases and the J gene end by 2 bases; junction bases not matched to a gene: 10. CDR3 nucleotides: TGTGCCAGCAGTTTACCCCCCCAACTAGCGGTCAACACCGGGGAGCTGTTTTTT. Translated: CASSLPPQLAVNTGELFF.

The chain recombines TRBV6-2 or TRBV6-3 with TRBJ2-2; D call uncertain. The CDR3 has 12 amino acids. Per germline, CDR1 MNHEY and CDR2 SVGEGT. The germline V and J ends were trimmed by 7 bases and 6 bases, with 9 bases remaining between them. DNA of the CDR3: TGTGCCAGCATGCGCACGCCCGGGGAGCTGTTTTTT. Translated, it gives CASMRTPGELFF.

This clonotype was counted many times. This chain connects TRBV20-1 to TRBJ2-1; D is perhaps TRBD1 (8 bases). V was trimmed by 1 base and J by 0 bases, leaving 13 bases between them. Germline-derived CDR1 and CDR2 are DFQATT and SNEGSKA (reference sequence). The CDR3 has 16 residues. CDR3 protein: CSARAGGGSSYNEQFF. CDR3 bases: TGCAGTGCTAGAGCAGGGGGCGGGAGCTCCTACAATGAGCAGTTCTTC.

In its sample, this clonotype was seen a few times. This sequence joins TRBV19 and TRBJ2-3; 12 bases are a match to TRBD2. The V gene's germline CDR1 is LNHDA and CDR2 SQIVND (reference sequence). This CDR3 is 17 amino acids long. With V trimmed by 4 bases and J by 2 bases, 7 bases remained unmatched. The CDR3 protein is CASSTPRLAGATDTQYF. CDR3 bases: TGTGCCAGTAGTACCCCTCGACTAGCGGGAGCCACAGATACGCAGTATTTT.

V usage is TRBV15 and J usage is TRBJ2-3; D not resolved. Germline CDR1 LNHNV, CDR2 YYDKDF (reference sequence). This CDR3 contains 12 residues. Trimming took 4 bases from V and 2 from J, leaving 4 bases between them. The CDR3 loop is CATSKITDTQYF. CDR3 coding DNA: TGTGCCACCAGCAAAATCACAGATACGCAGTATTTT.

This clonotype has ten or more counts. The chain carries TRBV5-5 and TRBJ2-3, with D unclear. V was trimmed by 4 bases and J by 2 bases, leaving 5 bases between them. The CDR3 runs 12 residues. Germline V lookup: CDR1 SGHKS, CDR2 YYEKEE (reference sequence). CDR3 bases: TGTGCCAGCAGCATACTCACAGATACGCAGTATTTT. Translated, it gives CASSILTDTQYF.